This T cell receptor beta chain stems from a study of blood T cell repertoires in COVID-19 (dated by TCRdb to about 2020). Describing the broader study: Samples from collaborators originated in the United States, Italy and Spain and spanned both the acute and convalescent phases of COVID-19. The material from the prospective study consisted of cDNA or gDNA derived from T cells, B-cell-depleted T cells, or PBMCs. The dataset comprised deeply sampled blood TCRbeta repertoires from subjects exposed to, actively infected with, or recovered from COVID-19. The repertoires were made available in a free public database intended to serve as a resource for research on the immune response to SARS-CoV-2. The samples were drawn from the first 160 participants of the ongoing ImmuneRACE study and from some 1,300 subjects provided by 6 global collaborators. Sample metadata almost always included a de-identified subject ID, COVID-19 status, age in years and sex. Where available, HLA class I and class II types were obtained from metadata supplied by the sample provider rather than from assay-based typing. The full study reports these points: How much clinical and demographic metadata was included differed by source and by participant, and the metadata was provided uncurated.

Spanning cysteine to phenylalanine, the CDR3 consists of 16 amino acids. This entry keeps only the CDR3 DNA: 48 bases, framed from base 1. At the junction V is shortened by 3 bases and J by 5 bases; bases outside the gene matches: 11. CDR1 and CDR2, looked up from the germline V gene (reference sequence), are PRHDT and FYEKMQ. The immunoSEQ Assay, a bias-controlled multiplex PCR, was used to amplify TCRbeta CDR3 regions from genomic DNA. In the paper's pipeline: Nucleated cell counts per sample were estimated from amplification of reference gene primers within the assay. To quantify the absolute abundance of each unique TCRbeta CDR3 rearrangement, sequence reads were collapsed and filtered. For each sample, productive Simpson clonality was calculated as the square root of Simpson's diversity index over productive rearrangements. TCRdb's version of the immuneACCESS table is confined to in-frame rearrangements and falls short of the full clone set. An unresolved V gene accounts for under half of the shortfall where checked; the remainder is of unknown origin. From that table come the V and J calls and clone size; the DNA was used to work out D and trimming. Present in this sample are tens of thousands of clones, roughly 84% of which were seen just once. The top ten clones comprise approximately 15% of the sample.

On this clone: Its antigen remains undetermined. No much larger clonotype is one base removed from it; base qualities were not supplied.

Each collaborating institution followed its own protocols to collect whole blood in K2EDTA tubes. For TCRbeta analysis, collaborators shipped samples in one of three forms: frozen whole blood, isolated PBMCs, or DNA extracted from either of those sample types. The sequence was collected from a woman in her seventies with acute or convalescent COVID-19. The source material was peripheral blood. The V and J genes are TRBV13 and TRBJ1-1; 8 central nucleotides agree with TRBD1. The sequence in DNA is TGTGCCAGCAGCTTTAGGGCAGGGGGCGCGGGTACTGAAGCTTTCTTT. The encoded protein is CASSFRAGGAGTEAFF.